This T cell receptor beta chain was captured by sequencing in a study of T cell changes during pregnancy in multiple sclerosis. The CDR3 contains 18 residues. Germline V gene sequence: CDR1 SEHNR, CDR2 FQNEAQ (reference sequence). V was clipped by 5 bases and J by 4 bases; unmatched bases: 14. Here immunoSEQ multiplex PCR was the method, and the copy in TCRdb shows in-frame clones only, minus some. The sample lists 89,000 or so clones, about 90% occurring once. The source material was PBMCs, sampled in the first trimester of pregnancy. This clonotype was sampled from a female donor in good health, serving as a control in a pregnancy study. Some clones in this sample may be carry-over from other donors' samples. The V and J genes are TRBV7-9 and TRBJ2-1; 10 positions match TRBD1. The CDR3 region is CASSPPPRDRGFYNEQFF. CDR3 coding DNA: TGTGCCAGCAGCCCACCCCCTCGGGACAGGGGATTTTACAATGAGCAGTTCTTC.